This record concerns one T cell receptor beta chain sequence. The PCR used 60 Vbeta and 13 Jbeta primers. Method: immunoSEQ multiplex PCR; TCRdb's copy keeps in-frame clones and lacks some. The table lists fewer than 200,000 clones, around 90% of them singletons. This entry belongs to a study of cytomegalovirus exposure and HLA in healthy donors. With 3 bases clipped from V and 0 bases from J, the junction kept 18 bases outside the gene matches. The CDR3 totals 21 residues. CDR1 and CDR2 (germline): SGHRS, YFSETQ. Sequences were obtained from PBMCs. The sequence derives from a boy younger than 10 in good health and CMV-seronegative. This rearrangement joins TRBV5-1 to TRBJ2-3; 11 positions match TRBD2. The CDR3 coding sequence is TGCGCCAGCAGCTGGAACCCTAGCGGGGGGCTGAGAAGTGCTAGCACAGATACGCAGTATTTT. This encodes CASSWNPSGGLRSASTDTQYF.